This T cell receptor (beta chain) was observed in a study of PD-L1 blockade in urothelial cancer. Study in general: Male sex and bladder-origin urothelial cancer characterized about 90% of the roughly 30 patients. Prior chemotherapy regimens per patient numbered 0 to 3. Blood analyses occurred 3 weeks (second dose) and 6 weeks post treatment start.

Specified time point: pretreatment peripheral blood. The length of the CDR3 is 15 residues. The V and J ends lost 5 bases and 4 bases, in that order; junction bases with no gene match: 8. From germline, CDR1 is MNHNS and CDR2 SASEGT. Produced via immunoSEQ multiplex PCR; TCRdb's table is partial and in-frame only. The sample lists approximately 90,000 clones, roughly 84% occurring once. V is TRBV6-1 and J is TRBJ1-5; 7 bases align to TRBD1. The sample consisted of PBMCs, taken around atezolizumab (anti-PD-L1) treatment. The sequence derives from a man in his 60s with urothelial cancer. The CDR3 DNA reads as TGTGCCAGCAGTACTACAGGGGCGAGGAATCAGCCCCAGCATTTT. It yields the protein CASSTTGARNQPQHF.